The TCR beta chain under discussion was sequenced for a study of cytomegalovirus exposure and HLA in healthy donors. Overall study findings and caveats: Association of a missense DCLRE1C variant with TCR beta V- and J-gene trimming was reported in a later analysis.

To note about this clone: The target antigen is unknown.

Germline V gene lookup returns CDR1 LNHDA and CDR2 SQIVND (reference sequence). The CDR3 length is 15 residues. V gave up 5 bases and J gave up 2 bases, with 15 bases separating them. A multiplex PCR was run with 60 Vbeta primers and 13 Jbeta primers. The data were produced by immunoSEQ multiplex PCR, yet TCRdb's version contains in-frame clones alone and is incomplete. The sample includes approximately 160,000 clones, around 72% of them seen just once. This receptor was taken from a woman between 35 and 50 years old in good health and CMV-seropositive. This chain connects TRBV19 to TRBJ2-5; tentatively, D is TRBD2 (5 bases). The material sequenced was PBMCs. Written as DNA, the CDR3 is TGTGCCAGTAGTCGCTCGGACGGGGTACAAGAGACCCAGTACTTC. It specifies CASSRSDGVQETQYF.